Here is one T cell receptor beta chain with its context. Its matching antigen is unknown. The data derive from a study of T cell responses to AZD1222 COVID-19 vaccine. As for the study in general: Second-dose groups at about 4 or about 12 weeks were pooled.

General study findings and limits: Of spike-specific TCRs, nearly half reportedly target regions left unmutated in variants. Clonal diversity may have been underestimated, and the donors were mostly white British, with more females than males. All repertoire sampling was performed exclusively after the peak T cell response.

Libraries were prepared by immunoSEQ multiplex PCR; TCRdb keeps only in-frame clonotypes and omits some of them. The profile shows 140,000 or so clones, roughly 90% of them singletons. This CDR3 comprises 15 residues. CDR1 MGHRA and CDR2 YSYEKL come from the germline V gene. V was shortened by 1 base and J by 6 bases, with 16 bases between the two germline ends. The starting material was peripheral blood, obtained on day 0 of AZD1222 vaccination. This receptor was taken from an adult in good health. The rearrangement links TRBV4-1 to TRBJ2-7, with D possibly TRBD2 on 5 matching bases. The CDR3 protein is CASSQGPPGKGEQYF. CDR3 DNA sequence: TGCGCCAGCAGCCAAGGACCCCCCGGGAAGGGCGAGCAGTACTTC.